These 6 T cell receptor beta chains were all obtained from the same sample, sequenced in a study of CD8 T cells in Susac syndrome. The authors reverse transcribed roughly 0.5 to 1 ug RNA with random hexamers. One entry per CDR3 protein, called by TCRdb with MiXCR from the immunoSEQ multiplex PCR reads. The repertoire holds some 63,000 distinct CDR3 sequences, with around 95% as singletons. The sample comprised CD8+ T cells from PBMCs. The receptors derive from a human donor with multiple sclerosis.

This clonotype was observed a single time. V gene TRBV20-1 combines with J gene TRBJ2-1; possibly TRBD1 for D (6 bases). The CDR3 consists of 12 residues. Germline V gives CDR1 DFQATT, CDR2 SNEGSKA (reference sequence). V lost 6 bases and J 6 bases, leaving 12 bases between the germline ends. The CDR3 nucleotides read TGCAGTGCCTGGACAGAAACCAATGAGCAGTTCTTC. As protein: CSAWTETNEQFF.

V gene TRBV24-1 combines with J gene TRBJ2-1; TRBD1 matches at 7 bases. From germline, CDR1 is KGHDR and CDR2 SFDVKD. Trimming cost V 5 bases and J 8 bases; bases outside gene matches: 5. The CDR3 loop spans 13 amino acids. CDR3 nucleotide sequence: TGTGCCACCAGTGGGACAGGCCTCTATGAGCAGTTCTTC. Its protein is CATSGTGLYEQFF.

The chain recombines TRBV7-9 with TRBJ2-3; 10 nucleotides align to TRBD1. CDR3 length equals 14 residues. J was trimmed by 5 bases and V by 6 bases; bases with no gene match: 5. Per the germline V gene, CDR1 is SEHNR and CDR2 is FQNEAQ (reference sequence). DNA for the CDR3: TGTGCCAGCAGGTCGACAGGGGGCATAGATACGCAGTATTTT. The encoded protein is CASRSTGGIDTQYF.

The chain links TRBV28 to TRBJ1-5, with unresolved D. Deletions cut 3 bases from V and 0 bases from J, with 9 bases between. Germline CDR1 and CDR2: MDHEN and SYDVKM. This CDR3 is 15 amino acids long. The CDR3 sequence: CASSFGLYSNQPQHF. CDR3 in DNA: TGTGCCAGCAGTTTTGGGCTTTATAGCAATCAGCCCCAGCATTTT. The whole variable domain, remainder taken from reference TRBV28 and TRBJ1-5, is DVKVTQSSRYLVKRTGEKVFLECVQDMDHENMFWYRQDPGLGLRLIYFSYDVKMKEKGDIPEGYSVSREKKERFSLILESASTNQTSMYLCASSFGLYSNQPQHFGDGTRLSIL.

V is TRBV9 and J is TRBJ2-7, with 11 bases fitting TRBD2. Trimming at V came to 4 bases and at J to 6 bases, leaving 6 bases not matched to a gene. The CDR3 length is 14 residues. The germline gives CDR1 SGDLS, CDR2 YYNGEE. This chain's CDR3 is CASSPVTSGSEQYF. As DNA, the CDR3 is TGTGCCAGCAGCCCGGTTACTAGCGGGAGCGAGCAGTACTTC.

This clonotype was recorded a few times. The chain's CDR3 is CASSYEGRAFF. The CDR3 region has the DNA TGTGCCAGCAGTTACGAGGGGAGAGCTTTCTTT. V usage is TRBV6-2 or TRBV6-3 and J usage is TRBJ1-1; weak D call: TRBD1 (5 bases). V was pared by 2 bases and J by 10 bases, with 8 bases between. The CDR3 has 11 amino acids. Germline loops: CDR1 MNHEY, CDR2 SVGEGT.